This T cell receptor (beta chain) was found in a study of T-cell reconstitution after alpha-beta-depleted transplantation in children. This clonotype showed up many times. Its antigen is not identified. General study results and limits: Some patients' high day-60 TCRbeta diversity was attributed to recipient cells surviving conditioning. Several hundred rapidly expanded clones from non-depleted graft cells reportedly supplied alpha-beta T cells about two months post-transplant. Newly generated T cells supplied most T-cell counts and diversity one year post-transplant.

Unique molecular identifiers were incorporated when the TCRbeta library was constructed. TCRdb itself ran the PCR reads through MiXCR, one entry per CDR3 protein. This table holds 450,000 to 600,000 distinct CDR3 sequences, approximately 13% found once. Trimming removed 6 bases at V and 3 bases at J, with 7 bases between. The CDR3 runs to 12 residues. This chain links TRBV12-3 or TRBV12-4 with TRBJ2-3; unclear D gene. The sample here was PBMCs, mostly from graft donor cells, taken 360 days after TCRalphabeta/CD19-depleted stem cell transplant. The TCR comes from a male patient under 18 who had a stem cell transplant for acute myeloid leukemia, so the T cells may come from the graft donor. The CDR3 region is CASSRPTDTQYF. DNA of the CDR3: TGTGCCAGCAGCCGACCGACAGATACGCAGTATTTT.